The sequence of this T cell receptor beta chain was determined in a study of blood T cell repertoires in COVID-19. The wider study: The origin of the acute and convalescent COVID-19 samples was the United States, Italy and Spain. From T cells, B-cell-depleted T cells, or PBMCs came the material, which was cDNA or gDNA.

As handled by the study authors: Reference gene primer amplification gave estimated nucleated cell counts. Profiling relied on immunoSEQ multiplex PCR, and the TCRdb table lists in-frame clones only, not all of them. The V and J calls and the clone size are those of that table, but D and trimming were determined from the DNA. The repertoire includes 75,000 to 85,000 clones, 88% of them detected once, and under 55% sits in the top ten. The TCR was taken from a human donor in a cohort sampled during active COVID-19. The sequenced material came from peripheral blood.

CDR3 region: CASSYRDRGHYEQYF. In DNA, the CDR3 is TGTGCCAGCAGTTACCGGGACAGGGGACACTACGAGCAGTACTTC. The chain recombines TRBV6-5 with TRBJ2-7; 10 nucleotides match TRBD1. This CDR3 is 15 amino acids long. The germline CDR1 and CDR2 sequences are MNHEY and SVGAGI. Trimming cost V 2 bases and J 3 bases; bases outside gene matches: 4.